This T cell receptor (beta chain) was captured in a study of T cell responses to AZD1222 COVID-19 vaccine. Study-level points and caveats: Targeting of unmutated variant regions was reportedly seen in nearly half of spike-specific TCRs. The donors showed a predominance of white British ancestry and of females, with possible underestimation of clonal diversity. Vaccine-associated CD4 TCRs ranged over spike, dominating at 160-218 and 743-854. Spike-specific TCR depth and breadth grew after two AZD1222 doses.

Profiled with immunoSEQ multiplex PCR; TCRdb holds only in-frame clones, not every one. The profile shows more than 110,000 clones, about 89% of them singletons. About this clone itself: Its antigen is unknown.

The clonotype comes from an adult in good health. Sequencing was performed on peripheral blood, taken on day 0 of AZD1222 vaccination.

The DNA of the CDR3 is TGTGCCAGCAGTCTTATAGCGGGCAATGAGCAGTTCTTC. Translated, it gives CASSLIAGNEQFF. The chain is built from TRBV2 and TRBJ2-1, with 7 bases that match TRBD2. The CDR3 has 13 residues. Germline V gene data show CDR1 as SNHLY and CDR2 as FYNNEI. The V gene end was trimmed by 5 bases and the J gene end by 6 bases; junction bases not matched to a gene: 4.